This entry lists 25 T cell receptor beta chains sequenced from one sample in a study of early T cells in non-severe SARS-CoV-2 infection. TCRdb re-analysed the 5' RACE reads in MiXCR, keeping a single row per CDR3 protein. This sample carries tens of thousands of distinct CDR3 sequences, roughly 13% of them seen once, and the ten largest clones take around 4.2%. The sample comprised whole blood. The receptor source for this set is an adult who was a healthcare worker with PCR-confirmed SARS-CoV-2 infection or an uninfected control (not recorded which).

This clonotype turned up a few times. The chain carries TRBV11-2 and TRBJ1-1, with D tentatively TRBD1 (5 bases). V gave up 1 base and J gave up 0 bases, with 9 bases separating them. The CDR3 spans 15 residues. From germline, CDR1 is SGHAT and CDR2 FQNNGV. Here the CDR3 DNA reads TGTGCCAGCAGCTTAGTGCAGGGCATGAACACTGAAGCTTTCTTT. Its translation: CASSLVQGMNTEAFF. Based on the CDR3 plus reference TRBV11-2 and TRBJ1-1, the full variable domain is EAGVAQSPRYKIIEKRQSVAFWCNPISGHATLYWYQQILGQGPKLLIQFQNNGVVDDSQLPKDRFSAERLKGVDSTLKIQPAKLEDSAVYLCASSLVQGMNTEAFFGQGTRLTVV.

This clonotype was recorded a few times. The V gene is TRBV12-3 or TRBV12-4, the J gene TRBJ2-2, with a weak D call TRBD2 (6 bases). CDR3 length: 14 amino acids. Trimming took off 10 bases at V and 2 bases at J, with 14 bases between the two ends. The CDR3 spells CAIHRDSNTGELFF. The CDR3 DNA follows: TGTGCCATCCACCGGGACTCCAACACCGGGGAGCTGTTTTTT.

This clonotype has a count of ten or more. CDR3 nucleotide sequence: TGTGCCAGCAGCTCTTCAGGGAAAGATACGCAGTATTTT. Its translation is CASSSSGKDTQYF. This chain uses TRBV7-8 with TRBJ2-3; D might be TRBD1 (5 bases). V lost 4 bases and J lost 5, with 10 bases in between. Germline V gene sequence: CDR1 SGHVS, CDR2 FQNEAQ. The CDR3 extends over 13 amino acids.

This clonotype occurred many times. The chain employs TRBV12-3 or TRBV12-4 and TRBJ2-7; D is ambiguous. Trimming removed 3 bases at V and 7 bases at J, with 13 bases between. The CDR3 extends over 13 amino acids. The CDR3 DNA reads as TGTGCCAGCAGTTTTGGCGGCCGCCGGGAGCAGTACTTC. Protein product: CASSFGGRREQYF.

This clonotype was observed a few times. The DNA of the CDR3 is TGCGCCAGCAGCTTGGACTGGGAAAGCACAGATACGCAGTATTTT. It yields the protein CASSLDWESTDTQYF. This sequence joins TRBV5-1 and TRBJ2-3; D not resolved. Germline-derived CDR1 and CDR2 are SGHRS and YFSETQ. This CDR3 comprises 15 residues. With 0 bases removed from V and 0 bases from J, the gap between germline ends came to 8 bases.

The rearrangement uses TRBV21-1 and TRBJ1-4. TRBV21-1 has pseudogene status. The CDR3 sequence is 15 residues long. The CDR3 loop reads CASSKGRGSKEKLFF. The DNA for the CDR3 is TGTGCCAGCAGCAAAGGGAGAGGGAGTAAAGAAAAACTGTTTTTT.

This clonotype showed up just a few times. The V call is TRBV12-3 or TRBV12-4, the J call TRBJ2-4; no definite D call. The CDR3 runs 14 residues. Trimming took 6 bases from V and 0 from J, leaving 9 bases between them. CDR3 bases: TGTGCCAGCAGCCGAGCCATAGCCAAAAACATTCAGTACTTC. It codes for CASSRAIAKNIQYF.

This chain uses TRBV7-2 with TRBJ2-7; 7 bases map to TRBD1. Looked up from germline, CDR1 is SGHTA and CDR2 is FQGNSA. The CDR3 extends over 13 amino acids. V gave up 5 bases and J gave up 7 bases; unmatched junction bases: 8. The CDR3, as DNA: TGTGCCAGCAGCAACGGAAGGGGGCAGGAGCAGTACTTC. This codes for CASSNGRGQEQYF.

Concerning this clonotype: Given a much more abundant clone one base away, this may be a read error. This chain connects TRBV20-1 to TRBJ1-2; 7 bases line up with TRBD1. Germline V gene data show CDR1 as DFQATT and CDR2 as SNEGSKA (reference sequence). This CDR3 spans 13 amino acids. Unmatched junction bases numbered 6, after V lost 4 bases and J lost 4 bases. In nucleotides, the CDR3 is TGCAGTGCTACGACAGGGACTACCTATGGCTACACCTTC. Protein: CSATTGTTYGYTF.

This rearrangement joins TRBV29-1 to TRBJ2-1; D not resolved. The CDR3 consists of 11 residues. The germline gives CDR1 SQVTM, CDR2 ANQGSEA. Deletions cut 3 bases from V and 8 bases from J, with 8 bases between. CDR3 bases: TGCAGCGTTGAGTATATCGATGAGCAGTTCTTC. This sequence encodes CSVEYIDEQFF.

This clonotype occurred once. This rearrangement joins TRBV6-5 to TRBJ1-2, with D maybe TRBD1 (5 bases). Germline-derived CDR1 and CDR2 are MNHEY and SVGAGI. This CDR3 comprises 12 residues. V lost 6 bases and J lost 4, with 9 bases in between. CDR3: CASRDTVYGYTF. The CDR3 coding sequence is TGTGCCAGCAGGGACACCGTCTATGGCTACACCTTC.

The chain recombines TRBV20-1 with TRBJ2-3; 9 nucleotides line up with TRBD2. Germline-derived CDR1 and CDR2 are DFQATT and SNEGSKA (reference sequence). V was clipped by 6 bases and J by 0 bases; unmatched bases: 4. CDR3 length: 14 amino acids. CDR3 sequence: CSADGTSSTDTQYF. CDR3 sequence (DNA): TGCAGTGCCGACGGGACTAGCAGCACAGATACGCAGTATTTT.

The gene calls are TRBV10-3 and TRBJ2-3; D may correspond to TRBD1 or TRBD2 (5 bases each). V was cut by 8 bases and J by 4 bases, with 16 bases left in between. The germline V gene encodes CDR1 ENHRY and CDR2 SYGVKD. The CDR3 extends over 14 amino acids. The CDR3 sequence is CAISPGPIPDTQYF. In DNA, the CDR3 is TGTGCCATCTCCCCGGGACCAATTCCAGATACGCAGTATTTT.

This clonotype was recorded a few times. The V and J genes are TRBV19 and TRBJ1-5; D gene unclear. The CDR3 sequence is 15 residues long. Germline assignment: CDR1 LNHDA and CDR2 SQIVND (reference sequence). The V end lost 3 bases, the J end lost 0 bases, and 9 bases lay between the germline ends. This CDR3 is CASSMERFSNQPQHF. Written as DNA, the CDR3 is TGTGCCAGTAGTATGGAGCGGTTTAGCAATCAGCCCCAGCATTTT.

The V gene is TRBV7-8, the J gene TRBJ2-1; 9 bases fit TRBD2. The V and J ends lost 5 bases and 8 bases, in that order; junction bases with no gene match: 7. The CDR3 is 14 amino acids. Per the germline V gene, CDR1 is SGHVS and CDR2 is FQNEAQ. The CDR3 reads CASSLMGLAYEQFF. The CDR3 region has the DNA TGTGCCAGCAGCCTAATGGGACTAGCATATGAGCAGTTCTTC.

By share of the sample, this clonotype is medium-sized (0.01 to 0.1%). V gene TRBV6-6 combines with J gene TRBJ1-4; 7 bases are a match to TRBD1. This CDR3 is built from 15 residues. J gave up 7 bases and V 6 bases, and 11 bases lay outside the gene matches. CDR1 and CDR2 (germline): MNHNY, SVGAGI (reference sequence). The CDR3: CASRPRTGDGEKLFF. The CDR3 DNA is TGTGCCAGCAGACCCCGGACAGGAGACGGTGAAAAACTGTTTTTT.

There are a few counts of this clonotype. V gene TRBV6-2 or TRBV6-3 combines with J gene TRBJ1-2; D gene uncertain. Germline V gene sequence: CDR1 MNHEY, CDR2 SVGEGT. V lost 2 bases, J lost 2 bases, and 6 bases lay in between. CDR3 length equals 13 residues. The CDR3 spells CASSYEENYGYTF. The CDR3 nucleotides read TGTGCCAGCAGTTACGAGGAGAACTATGGCTACACCTTC.

This clonotype was found many times. The chain combines TRBV12-3 or TRBV12-4 with TRBJ1-2; D not certain. Trimming took 5 bases from V and 4 from J, leaving 17 bases between them. This CDR3 has 15 residues. The DNA for the CDR3 is TGTGCCAGCAGTCTCTACAGCCCACCCGTCTATGGCTACACCTTC. Amino acid sequence: CASSLYSPPVYGYTF.

This clonotype was seen repeatedly, ten times or more. This chain uses TRBV18 with TRBJ1-1, with unresolved D. The germline V gene encodes CDR1 KGHSH and CDR2 LQKENI. This CDR3 comprises 13 residues. The ends were cut back, 1 base at V and 1 base at J, with 4 bases in the middle. DNA for the CDR3: TGTGCCAGCTCACCACAGGGGAACACTGAAGCTTTCTTT. Protein sequence: CASSPQGNTEAFF. The full variable domain, its missing parts supplied by reference TRBV18 and TRBJ1-1, is NAGVMQNPRHLVRRRGQEARLRCSPMKGHSHVYWYRQLPEEGLKFMVYLQKENIIDESGMPKERFSAEFPKEGPSILRIQQVVRGDSAAYFCASSPQGNTEAFFGQGTRLTVV.

The sample holds many counts of this clonotype. This chain connects TRBV7-8 to TRBJ1-1, with 7 bases that match TRBD1. CDR3 length equals 13 residues. Germline V gene data show CDR1 as SGHVS and CDR2 as FQNEAQ. V lost 5 bases to trimming and J lost 3 bases; unmatched junction nucleotides: 3. The CDR3 spells CASSPDRDTEAFF. The CDR3 DNA follows: TGTGCCAGCAGCCCAGACAGGGACACTGAAGCTTTCTTT.

CDR3 bases: TGTGCCAGCAGCTTCCCACAGGGGGTTGCAAGTACTGAAGCTTTCTTT. Its protein is CASSFPQGVASTEAFF. The chain links TRBV5-4 to TRBJ1-1; 8 bases agree with TRBD1. Germline V CDR1 and CDR2: SGHNT, YYREEE (reference sequence). This CDR3 region has 16 residues. Losses at the gene ends were 2 bases for V and 5 bases for J; bases not matched to a gene: 11.

V gene TRBV6-6 combines with J gene TRBJ2-1; 9 bases fit TRBD2. There are 15 residues in the CDR3. The V gene end was trimmed by 8 bases and the J gene end by 0 bases; junction bases not matched to a gene: 5. Germline V CDR1 and CDR2: MNHNY, SVGAGI (reference sequence). CDR3 sequence (DNA): TGTGCCAGCGAAGCGGGGGGCCTCTCCTACAATGAGCAGTTCTTC. Its translation is CASEAGGLSYNEQFF.

This chain joins TRBV7-6 and TRBJ2-1; 13 positions match TRBD2. The CDR3 runs 15 residues. With V trimmed by 7 bases and J by 8 bases, 8 bases remained unmatched. Germline assignment: CDR1 SGHVS and CDR2 FNYEAQ. The CDR3 DNA reads as TGTGCCAGCACCCCGGGACTAGCGGGGCTCTATGAGCAGTTCTTC. The encoded protein is CASTPGLAGLYEQFF.

This clonotype was observed a handful of times. The rearrangement links TRBV4-3 to TRBJ2-1; weak D call: TRBD1 (6 bases). CDR3 length: 16 amino acids. In germline, CDR1 is LGHNA, CDR2 YSLEER. Trimming cost V 0 bases and J 3 bases, with 12 bases left between them. The CDR3 DNA reads TGCGCCAGCAGCCAAGATGGGAGACAGGACTACAATGAGCAGTTCTTC. Protein product: CASSQDGRQDYNEQFF.

This clonotype was detected ten times or more. The chain uses TRBV4-1 and TRBJ2-7; possibly TRBD1 or TRBD2 for D (5 bases each). This CDR3 contains 14 residues. Looked up from germline, CDR1 is MGHRA and CDR2 is YSYEKL. The V end lost 1 base, the J end lost 2 bases, and 9 bases lay between the germline ends. This CDR3 reads CASSQGQGAYEQYF. The CDR3 DNA reads as TGCGCCAGCAGCCAAGGCCAGGGAGCCTACGAGCAGTACTTC.